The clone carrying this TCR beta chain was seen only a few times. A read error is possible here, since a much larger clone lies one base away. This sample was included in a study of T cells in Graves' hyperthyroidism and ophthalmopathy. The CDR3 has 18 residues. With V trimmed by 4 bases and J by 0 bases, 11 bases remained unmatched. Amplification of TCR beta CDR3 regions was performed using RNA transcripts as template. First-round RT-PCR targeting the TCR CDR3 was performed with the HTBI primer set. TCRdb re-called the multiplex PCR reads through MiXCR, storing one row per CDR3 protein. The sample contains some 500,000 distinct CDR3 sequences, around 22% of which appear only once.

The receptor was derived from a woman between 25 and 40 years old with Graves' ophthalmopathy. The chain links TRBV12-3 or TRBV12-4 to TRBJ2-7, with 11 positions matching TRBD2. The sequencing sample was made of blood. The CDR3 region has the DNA TGTGCCAGCAGTTCCGGGCTAGCGGGGGGAAGAAGCTCCTACGAGCAGTACTTC. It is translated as CASSSGLAGGRSSYEQYF.